These 16 T cell receptor beta chains were all obtained from the same sample, sequenced in a study of identical twins. One entry per CDR3 protein results from TCRdb running MiXCR on the 5' RACE reads. The table records hundreds of thousands of distinct CDR3 sequences, 21% of them present only once. In addition, the sample was reused for a study of T cells expressing NK-cell markers.

Sequenced input: PBMCs. All receptors derive from a woman aged 18-29 years in good health.

The chain joins TRBV12-3 or TRBV12-4 to TRBJ2-1; 8 bases agree with TRBD2. J was trimmed by 5 bases and V by 3 bases; bases with no gene match: 3. The CDR3 spans 14 residues. The CDR3 region is CASSFRGRNNEQFF. CDR3 coding DNA: TGTGCCAGCAGTTTTCGCGGGAGGAACAATGAGCAGTTCTTC.

In this sample, this clonotype turned up many times. The rearrangement joins TRBV25-1 to TRBJ2-3; D unresolved. The V end was cut by 7 bases, the J end by 5 bases, with 19 bases between. Looked up from germline, CDR1 is MGHDK and CDR2 is SYGVNS. CDR3 length: 15 amino acids. The CDR3 protein is CASKEKASLGDTQYF. In DNA, the CDR3 is TGTGCCAGCAAGGAGAAGGCTTCTCTGGGAGATACGCAGTATTTT.

The rearrangement uses TRBV2 and TRBJ2-3; no definite D call. The length of the CDR3 is 14 residues. The ends were cut back, 6 bases at V and 3 bases at J, with 13 bases in the middle. Per germline, CDR1 SNHLY and CDR2 FYNNEI. The DNA for the CDR3 is TGTGCCAGCAGGTTCAACGTAAGGACAGATACGCAGTATTTT. It translates to CASRFNVRTDTQYF. The whole variable domain, filled in from reference TRBV2 and TRBJ2-3, reads EPEVTQTPSHQVTQMGQEVILRCVPISNHLYFYWYRQILGQKVEFLVSFYNNEISEKSEIFDDQFSVERPDGSNFTLKIRSTKLEDSAMYFCASRFNVRTDTQYFGPGTRLTVL.

The chain has TRBV12-3 or TRBV12-4 and TRBJ2-2; D is possibly TRBD1 or TRBD2 (5 bases each). This CDR3 contains 17 residues. V lost 6 bases and J lost 1, with 18 bases in between. The CDR3 nucleotides read TGTGCCAGCAGGCCCCTGAGGGGCGTTCGGAACACCGGGGAGCTGTTTTTT. Protein sequence: CASRPLRGVRNTGELFF.

There are a few counts of this clonotype. The V and J genes are TRBV6-2 or TRBV6-3 and TRBJ2-3, with D unclear. The CDR3 is 13 residues long. The ends were cut back, 7 bases at V and 0 bases at J, with 8 bases in the middle. Germline assignment: CDR1 MNHEY and CDR2 SVGEGT. The CDR3 DNA is TGTGCCAGCACCTCGCGGAGCACAGATACGCAGTATTTT. Translated, it gives CASTSRSTDTQYF.

This clonotype was counted only a few times. The chain combines TRBV28 with TRBJ1-5; D gene ambiguous. Germline V gives CDR1 MDHEN, CDR2 SYDVKM. Between the trimmed V and J ends, which lost 4 bases and 4 bases, there was a span of 14 bases. The CDR3 has 15 amino acids. This CDR3 reads CASSSVRAGNQPQHF. The CDR3 coding sequence is TGTGCCAGCAGTTCAGTTAGGGCAGGAAATCAGCCCCAGCATTTT.

The chain is built from TRBV14 and TRBJ2-1, with D unresolved. Per germline, CDR1 SGHDN and CDR2 FVKESK. Trimming pared 9 bases from V and 6 bases from J, leaving 12 bases between. The CDR3 has 12 residues. CDR3 in amino acids: CASVSSANEQFF. DNA for the CDR3: TGTGCCAGTGTGTCGAGCGCCAATGAGCAGTTCTTC.

The chain links TRBV20-1 to TRBJ2-1; D is possibly TRBD1 or TRBD2 (5 bases each). The CDR3 is 16 amino acids. Between the trimmed V and J ends, which lost 5 bases and 10 bases, there was a span of 27 bases. Germline assignment: CDR1 DFQATT and CDR2 SNEGSKA (reference sequence). CDR3 DNA sequence: TGCAGTGCTGGGGACGGGGTGGGGCTAACAATTAGGGAGCAGTTCTTC. This gives the protein CSAGDGVGLTIREQFF.

This chain links TRBV12-1 with TRBJ1-2. TRBV12-1 is listed as a pseudogene. The CDR3 loop spans 14 amino acids. CDR3 region: CASSFSGSTYCYTF. CDR3 sequence (DNA): TGTGCCAGCAGCTTTTCTGGCAGCACCTATTGCTACACCTTC.

This clonotype occurred a few times. J is TRBJ1-1 and V is TRBV12-3 or TRBV12-4; D gene unclear. This CDR3 region has 12 residues. Trimming removed 3 bases from V and 3 bases from J, with 5 bases in between. DNA for the CDR3: TGTGCCAGCAGTTTTTTGCACACTGAAGCTTTCTTT. Protein sequence: CASSFLHTEAFF.

Written as DNA, the CDR3 is TGCAGCGTTGGGGGGCCCAACTATGGCTACACCTTC. Its protein product is CSVGGPNYGYTF. This sequence joins TRBV29-1 and TRBJ1-2; D perhaps matches TRBD1 (6 bases). Germline CDR1 is SQVTM and CDR2 is ANQGSEA. The CDR3 loop spans 12 amino acids. Trimming shortened V by 4 bases and J by 2 bases, and 8 bases separated the two germline ends. Supplemented by reference TRBV29-1 and TRBJ1-2, the full variable domain reads SAVISQKPSRDICQRGTSLTIQCQVDSQVTMMFWYRQQPGQSLTLIATANQGSEATYESGFVIDKFPISRPNLTFSTLTVSNMSPEDSSIYLCSVGGPNYGYTFGSGTRLTVV.

This clonotype was observed a handful of times. J is TRBJ2-3 and V is TRBV5-1; 7 bases are a match to TRBD1. Trimming took 3 bases from V and 2 from J; bases not matched to a gene: 6. This CDR3 contains 15 residues. The germline V gene encodes CDR1 SGHRS and CDR2 YFSETQ. The chain's CDR3 is CASSSTRGHTDTQYF. The CDR3 DNA reads TGCGCCAGCAGCTCTACAAGGGGGCACACAGATACGCAGTATTTT.

The J gene is TRBJ2-7, the V gene TRBV5-1; 12 bases fit TRBD1. This CDR3 is built from 15 residues. V dropped 4 bases and J dropped 6; count of bases not matched to a gene: 8. Germline lookup yields CDR1 SGHRS and CDR2 YFSETQ. CDR3 sequence (DNA): TGCGCCAGCAGCATCACCGGGACAGGGGGCACCGAGCAGTACTTC. This encodes CASSITGTGGTEQYF.

This clonotype has more than one count but fewer than ten. The V call is TRBV3-1, the J call TRBJ1-1; a weak D match, TRBD1 (5 bases). The CDR3 is 14 residues long. Trimming shortened V by 1 base and J by 4 bases, and 10 bases separated the two germline ends. Per germline, CDR1 LGHDT and CDR2 YNNKEL (reference sequence). In DNA form, the CDR3 reads TGTGCCAGCAGCCAAGGGGGCTTGGGCACTGAAGCTTTCTTT. It encodes CASSQGGLGTEAFF. Complete variable domain (other parts from reference TRBV3-1 and TRBJ1-1): DTAVSQTPKYLVTQMGNDKSIKCEQNLGHDTMYWYKQDSKKFLKIMFSYNNKELIINETVPNRFSPKSPDKAHLNLHINSLELGDSAVYFCASSQGGLGTEAFFGQGTRLTVV.

The chain joins TRBV5-1 to TRBJ2-7; 8 bases align to TRBD2. V shed 3 bases and J 5 bases; nucleotides not matched to a gene: 10. CDR3 size: 15 residues. Germline CDR1 and CDR2: SGHRS and YFSETQ. CDR3 loop: CASSSTAGGTHEQYF. The CDR3 DNA is TGCGCCAGCAGCTCAACCGCGGGGGGCACCCACGAGCAGTACTTC. Full variable domain (remainder filled in from reference TRBV5-1 and TRBJ2-7): KAGVTQTPRYLIKTRGQQVTLSCSPISGHRSVSWYQQTPGQGLQFLFEYFSETQRNKGNFPGRFSGRQFSNSRSEMNVSTLELGDSALYLCASSSTAGGTHEQYFGPGTRLTVT.

This clonotype was seen a handful of times. The chain couples TRBV29-1 to TRBJ1-1, with 7 bases identical to TRBD1. CDR1 is SQVTM and CDR2 is ANQGSEA in the germline V gene. The length of the CDR3 is 13 residues. The V gene end was trimmed by 7 bases and the J gene end by 6 bases; junction bases not matched to a gene: 11. CDR3: CSAVTGFGPEAFF. Here the CDR3 DNA reads TGCAGCGCAGTGACAGGGTTTGGCCCTGAAGCTTTCTTT.